The TCR beta chain described here comes from a study of blood T cell repertoires in COVID-19. About the study: Samples came from the United States, Italy and Spain, spanning acute and convalescent COVID-19. The cDNA or gDNA used as material had been derived from T cells, B-cell-depleted T cells, or PBMCs.

The CDR3 totals 13 residues. Germline CDR1 LNHDA, CDR2 SQIVND (reference sequence). V dropped 8 bases and J dropped 7; count of bases not matched to a gene: 7. As handled by the study authors: The authors estimated nucleated cell counts from reference gene primer amplification. Assay: immunoSEQ multiplex PCR; the TCRdb copy retains only in-frame clones and omits some. That table supplies the V and J calls and clone size; D and trimming were determined from the DNA. In the table there are fewer than 60,000 clones, under 90% of which are singletons. The sequenced material came from peripheral blood. The clonotype comes from a man in his sixties with acute or convalescent COVID-19. This chain links TRBV19 with TRBJ1-5; 8 nucleotides match TRBD1. CDR3 nucleotide sequence: TGTGCCAGTTCGGAACAGGGGGACCAGCCCCAGCATTTT. It translates to CASSEQGDQPQHF.